A single sample is the source of the 18 T cell receptor beta chains below, sequenced in a study of Graves' ophthalmopathy and Graves' hyperthyroidism. RNA transcripts were the source from which TCR beta CDR3 regions were amplified. HTBI primers primed a first-round RT-PCR, and a second-round multiplex PCR followed. A single record per CDR3 protein comes from TCRdb applying MiXCR to the multiplex PCR reads. The data show 350,000 to 400,000 distinct CDR3 sequences, approximately 16% seen once. The sequencing sample was made of peripheral blood. The receptors stem from a woman under 30 with Graves' ophthalmopathy.

There are many counts of this clonotype. The CDR3: CASSSVLAGGGETQYF. In DNA, the CDR3 is TGTGCCAGCAGCTCCGTACTAGCGGGGGGCGGGGAGACCCAGTACTTC. The chain has TRBV7-2 and TRBJ2-5, with TRBD2 identical over 12 bases. Germline CDR1 reads SGHTA; CDR2 reads FQGNSA. CDR3 size: 16 residues. V was pared by 4 bases and J by 5 bases, with 8 bases of the junction left unmatched.

The chain recombines TRBV6-1 with TRBJ2-2; D gene unclear. Germline CDR1 reads MNHNS; CDR2 reads SASEGT. The CDR3 is made up of 14 amino acids. Deletions cut 7 bases from V and 4 bases from J, with 13 bases between. CDR3 in amino acids: CASTLFQVTGELFF. Written as DNA, the CDR3 is TGTGCCAGCACCCTCTTTCAGGTCACCGGGGAGCTGTTTTTT.

This clonotype was picked up many times. V usage is TRBV27 and J usage is TRBJ2-7; tentative D call: TRBD2 (6 bases). Germline assignment: CDR1 MNHEY and CDR2 SMNVEV (reference sequence). The CDR3 runs 14 residues. Trimming left V 3 bases short and J 6 bases short, with 15 bases between. This chain's CDR3 is CASSFAGLRGEQYF. Written as DNA, the CDR3 is TGTGCCAGCAGTTTCGCGGGGCTAAGAGGCGAGCAGTACTTC.

This sequence joins TRBV6-1 and TRBJ1-1; D is possibly TRBD1 (5 bases). In germline, CDR1 is MNHNS, CDR2 SASEGT. CDR3 length equals 16 residues. Trimming removed 4 bases at V and 1 base at J, with 16 bases between. CDR3 in DNA: TGTGCCAGCAGTGTAACCCCGGGGCCAGAGAACACTGAAGCTTTCTTT. Its translation is CASSVTPGPENTEAFF.

Many counts were recorded for this clonotype. The rearrangement links TRBV7-2 to TRBJ1-2; D not resolved. This CDR3 comprises 13 residues. Trimming stripped 8 bases from V and 7 bases from J, with 17 bases between. CDR1 and CDR2 (germline): SGHTA, FQGNSA. Here the CDR3 DNA reads TGTGCCAGCCGCAAGGCAGTTTCTTCTGGCTACACCTTC. Translated, it gives CASRKAVSSGYTF.

This clonotype has ten or more counts. The V call is TRBV20-1, the J call TRBJ2-7; TRBD1 agrees at 8 bases. The CDR3 sequence is 15 residues long. Trimming at V came to 0 bases and at J to 5 bases, leaving 9 bases not matched to a gene. Germline CDR1 DFQATT, CDR2 SNEGSKA (reference sequence). CDR3 in DNA: TGCAGTGCTAGAGATAGGCGACAGGGGCGCGACGAGCAGTACTTC. The encoded protein is CSARDRRQGRDEQYF.

In its sample, this clonotype was seen many times. The chain joins TRBV12-3 or TRBV12-4 to TRBJ2-7; 14 bases are a match to TRBD2. The CDR3 runs 14 residues. V shed 8 bases and J 6 bases; nucleotides not matched to a gene: 6. CDR3 residues: CASSPTSGGAEQYF. In DNA form, the CDR3 reads TGTGCCAGCTCCCCGACTAGCGGGGGGGCCGAGCAGTACTTC.

This clonotype was picked up many times. The chain is built from TRBV28 and TRBJ2-5; the D gene is possibly TRBD2 (5 bases). CDR3 size: 14 residues. Germline V gene data show CDR1 as MDHEN and CDR2 as SYDVKM. V dropped 3 bases and J dropped 5 bases, with 13 bases sitting between them. The CDR3 sequence is CASSFSTPGETQYF. The CDR3 DNA follows: TGTGCCAGCAGTTTCTCGACACCGGGGGAGACCCAGTACTTC.

This clonotype was counted at least ten times. This chain connects TRBV2 to TRBJ1-1; no reliable D call. V lost 8 bases and J lost 3, with 13 bases in between. This CDR3 has 13 residues. In germline, CDR1 is SNHLY, CDR2 FYNNEI. CDR3 bases: TGTGCCAGCGATCGGACGGAGCACACTGAAGCTTTCTTT. It translates to CASDRTEHTEAFF. Drawing the rest from reference TRBV2 and TRBJ1-1, the complete variable domain is EPEVTQTPSHQVTQMGQEVILRCVPISNHLYFYWYRQILGQKVEFLVSFYNNEISEKSEIFDDQFSVERPDGSNFTLKIRSTKLEDSAMYFCASDRTEHTEAFFGQGTRLTVV.

This clonotype has a count of ten or more. Just one base apart from a much larger clone, this may be a read error. The chain employs TRBV27 and TRBJ1-6; TRBD1 is a possible D gene (6 bases). CDR1 is MNHEY, CDR2 SMNVEV, per germline (reference sequence). This CDR3 has 14 amino acids. The CDR3 DNA reads TGTTCCAGCAGAATAGGGGGAAAGGGTTCACCCCTCCACTTT. This gives the protein CSSRIGGKGSPLHF.

In this sample, this clonotype turned up many times. The chain employs TRBV6-2 or TRBV6-3 and TRBJ1-1; 7 bases are a match to TRBD1. V lost 4 bases to trimming and J lost 5 bases; unmatched junction nucleotides: 16. CDR3 size: 17 residues. CDR1 and CDR2 (germline): MNHEY, SVGEGT. The CDR3 DNA is TGTGCCAGCAGTTTCCATCAACCCGACAGGGTAGGGACTGAAGCTTTCTTT. As protein: CASSFHQPDRVGTEAFF.

In its sample, this clonotype was seen many times. The rearrangement links TRBV28 to TRBJ2-7, with a weak D call TRBD1 (6 bases). Trimming took 6 bases from V and 7 from J, leaving 22 bases between them. From germline, CDR1 is MDHEN and CDR2 SYDVKM. The CDR3 spans 15 residues. The CDR3 DNA reads as TGTGCCAGCAGCACCCGGGCAGGGCCTAGGGGGGAGCAGTACTTC. Translated: CASSTRAGPRGEQYF. Full variable domain (missing parts from reference TRBV28 and TRBJ2-7): DVKVTQSSRYLVKRTGEKVFLECVQDMDHENMFWYRQDPGLGLRLIYFSYDVKMKEKGDIPEGYSVSREKKERFSLILESASTNQTSMYLCASSTRAGPRGEQYFGPGTRLTVT.

This clonotype appeared many times. The gene calls are TRBV19 and TRBJ1-3; D may be TRBD1 (5 bases). The V end was cut by 4 bases, the J end by 2 bases, with 9 bases between. This CDR3 has 14 amino acids. Germline CDR1 reads LNHDA; CDR2 reads SQIVND (reference sequence). DNA for the CDR3: TGTGCCAGTAGTAAAGGGACGGCTGGAAACACCATATATTTT. This gives the protein CASSKGTAGNTIYF.

This clonotype was observed at least ten times. This chain uses TRBV7-9 with TRBJ2-7, with 9 bases matching TRBD2. This CDR3 is 16 amino acids long. Per germline, CDR1 SEHNR and CDR2 FQNEAQ (reference sequence). V was clipped by 1 base and J by 5 bases; unmatched bases: 9. CDR3 in amino acids: CASSLVAASGIDEQYF. The CDR3 DNA sequence: TGTGCCAGCAGCTTAGTCGCTGCTAGCGGGATCGACGAGCAGTACTTC.

This rearrangement joins TRBV10-3 to TRBJ1-2, with D perhaps TRBD1 (5 bases). This CDR3 is 15 amino acids long. Trimming removed 7 bases from V and 4 bases from J, with 19 bases in between. The germline V gene has CDR1 ENHRY and CDR2 SYGVKD. This CDR3 reads CAITTDGGGTYGYTF. As DNA, the CDR3 is TGTGCCATCACGACGGACGGCGGGGGAACCTATGGCTACACCTTC.

This clonotype was picked up many times. This rearrangement joins TRBV12-3 or TRBV12-4 to TRBJ2-5, with 8 positions matching TRBD1. V lost 5 bases, J lost 8 bases, and 10 bases stayed unmatched. The CDR3 runs to 14 residues. DNA for the CDR3: TGTGCCAGCAGTCGGGACAGGCCAAGAGAAACCCAGTACTTC. This sequence encodes CASSRDRPRETQYF.

This clonotype showed up many times. This chain connects TRBV27 to TRBJ2-5; 7 nucleotides match TRBD1. Germline V gene sequence: CDR1 MNHEY, CDR2 SMNVEV (reference sequence). The V and J ends lost 2 bases and 1 base, in that order; junction bases with no gene match: 4. CDR3 length equals 15 residues. DNA of the CDR3: TGTGCCAGCAGTTTAATAAGGGGGCCCCAAGAGACCCAGTACTTC. Amino acid sequence: CASSLIRGPQETQYF.

There are many counts of this clonotype. V gene TRBV6-2 or TRBV6-3 combines with J gene TRBJ2-6; D gene unclear. Germline assignment: CDR1 MNHEY and CDR2 SVGEGT. V lost 7 bases to trimming and J lost 0 bases, with 13 bases between them. This CDR3 has 16 residues. The CDR3 DNA reads as TGTGCCAGCAACGACAACTTCCCCTCTGGGGCCAACGTCCTGACTTTC. It yields the protein CASNDNFPSGANVLTF.